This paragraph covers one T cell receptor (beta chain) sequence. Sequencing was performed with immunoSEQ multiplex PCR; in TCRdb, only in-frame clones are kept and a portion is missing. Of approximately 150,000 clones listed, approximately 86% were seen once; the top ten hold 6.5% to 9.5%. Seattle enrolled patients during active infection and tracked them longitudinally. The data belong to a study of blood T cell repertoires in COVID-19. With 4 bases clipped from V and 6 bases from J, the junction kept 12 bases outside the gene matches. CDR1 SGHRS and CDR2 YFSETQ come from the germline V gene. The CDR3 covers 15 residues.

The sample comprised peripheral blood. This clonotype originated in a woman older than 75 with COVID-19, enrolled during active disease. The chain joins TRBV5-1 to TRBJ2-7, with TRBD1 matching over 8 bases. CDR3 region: CASSDPRQGSGEQYF. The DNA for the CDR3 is TGCGCCAGCAGCGATCCACGACAGGGGTCAGGCGAGCAGTACTTC.